This passage covers 32 T cell receptor beta chains from one sample sequenced in a study of T cell responses to AZD1222 COVID-19 vaccine. Generated by immunoSEQ multiplex PCR, the TCRdb table keeps only in-frame clones and is missing some. The sample lists 130,000 or so clones; more than 85% were seen once. This specimen was peripheral blood, taken on day 0 of MenACWY control vaccination. All receptors derive from an adult in good health.

The V gene is TRBV19, the J gene TRBJ1-1; tentatively, D is TRBD1 (5 bases). V lost 6 bases and J lost 1, with 9 bases in between. The CDR3 length is 13 residues. CDR1 and CDR2 from the germline V gene are LNHDA and SQIVND (reference sequence). The CDR3 protein is CASRGQPNTEAFF. As DNA, the CDR3 is TGTGCCAGTAGGGGGCAGCCGAACACTGAAGCTTTCTTT.

The J gene is TRBJ1-5, the V gene TRBV9, with D possibly TRBD1 on 5 matching bases. The CDR3 extends over 15 amino acids. Between the trimmed V and J ends, which lost 0 bases and 5 bases, there was a span of 12 bases. Looked up from germline, CDR1 is SGDLS and CDR2 is YYNGEE. The CDR3 reads CASSVGAGPDQPQHF. The CDR3 DNA reads TGTGCCAGCAGCGTAGGTGCGGGGCCGGATCAGCCCCAGCATTTT.

The gene calls are TRBV25-1 and TRBJ1-5; D possibly corresponds to TRBD1 (5 bases). V lost 1 base and J lost 0, with 7 bases in between. The CDR3 extends over 15 amino acids. Germline CDR1 and CDR2: MGHDK and SYGVNS. Here the CDR3 DNA reads TGTGCCAGCAGTGAATCAGGGAATAGCAATCAGCCCCAGCATTTT. Amino acids: CASSESGNSNQPQHF.

V and J are TRBV19 and TRBJ2-7; 7 nucleotides match TRBD1. This CDR3 region has 15 residues. Germline assignment: CDR1 LNHDA and CDR2 SQIVND (reference sequence). The junction had 7 bases not matched to a gene; V was cut back by 4 bases and J by 1 base. In nucleotides, the CDR3 is TGTGCCAGTAGTACCGGGACAGTGGCTTCCTACGAGCAGTACTTC. It encodes CASSTGTVASYEQYF. The full variable domain, completed using reference TRBV19 and TRBJ2-7, is DGGITQSPKYLFRKEGQNVTLSCEQNLNHDAMYWYRQDPGQGLRLIYYSQIVNDFQKGDIAEGYSVSREKKESFPLTVTSAQKNPTAFYLCASSTGTVASYEQYFGPGTRLTVT.

This chain links TRBV6-2 or TRBV6-3 with TRBJ1-5; 9 bases agree with TRBD1. The J segment lost 10 bases and the V segment lost 6 bases, leaving 10 bases of the junction unmatched. The germline CDR1 and CDR2 sequences are MNHEY and SVGEGT. The CDR3 length is 14 residues. The CDR3 DNA follows: TGTGCCAGCAGCCCGGGACAGGGAGGGGGACCCCAGCATTTT. This sequence encodes CASSPGQGGGPQHF.

J is TRBJ2-5 and V is TRBV5-1; D not resolved. The CDR3 sequence is 11 residues long. Trimming pared 5 bases from V and 5 bases from J, leaving 7 bases between. Germline-derived CDR1 and CDR2 are SGHRS and YFSETQ. The CDR3 region has the DNA TGCGCCAGCAGTGAATATGAGACCCAGTACTTC. This gives the protein CASSEYETQYF.

Only one count was recorded for this clone. The rearrangement links TRBV5-4 to TRBJ1-5; weak D call: TRBD1 (5 bases). CDR1 SGHNT and CDR2 YYREEE come from the germline V gene (reference sequence). The V end lost 4 bases, the J end lost 6 bases, and 11 bases lay between the germline ends. The CDR3 covers 13 residues. CDR3 sequence reads: CASSKDRTQPQHF. In DNA form, the CDR3 reads TGTGCCAGCAGCAAAGACAGAACTCAGCCCCAGCATTTT. Full variable domain (remainder filled in from reference TRBV5-4 and TRBJ1-5): ETGVTQSPTHLIKTRGQQVTLRCSSQSGHNTVSWYQQALGQGPQFIFQYYREEENGRGNFPPRFSGLQFPNYSSELNVNALELDDSALYLCASSKDRTQPQHFGDGTRLSIL.

The gene calls are TRBV5-1 and TRBJ2-7; TRBD1 aligns across 8 bases. The CDR3 extends over 16 amino acids. The V gene end was trimmed by 1 base and the J gene end by 5 bases; junction bases not matched to a gene: 11. Germline V gene data show CDR1 as SGHRS and CDR2 as YFSETQ. CDR3 amino acids: CASSLPRTGFDDEQYF. Written as DNA, the CDR3 is TGCGCCAGCAGCTTGCCCCGGACAGGGTTCGATGACGAGCAGTACTTC.

Only one count was recorded for this clone. V gene TRBV29-1 combines with J gene TRBJ2-3; D is possibly TRBD1 (6 bases). Germline CDR1 is SQVTM and CDR2 is ANQGSEA. The CDR3 sequence is 12 residues long. Deletions cut 6 bases from V and 2 bases from J, with 9 bases between. Here the CDR3 reads CSVRQDTDTQYF. The CDR3 DNA is TGCAGCGTCCGACAGGACACAGATACGCAGTATTTT.

This clone was seen just once. The same CDR3 can be traced to other DNA sequences in this sample. The chain links TRBV6-1 to TRBJ1-1, with D possibly TRBD1 on 5 matching bases. Trimming shortened V by 3 bases and J by 4 bases, and 9 bases separated the two germline ends. Germline V lookup: CDR1 MNHNS, CDR2 SASEGT. The CDR3 runs to 13 residues. The CDR3, as DNA: TGTGCCAGCAGTGAGGTAAGGGGCACTGAAGCTTTCTTT. Its protein product is CASSEVRGTEAFF.

The genes are TRBV9 and TRBJ2-5; D might be TRBD2 (5 bases). This CDR3 region has 14 residues. CDR1 is SGDLS, CDR2 YYNGEE, per germline. V lost 3 bases and J 2 bases, leaving 11 bases between the germline ends. The CDR3 reads CASSARTGQETQYF. The CDR3 DNA follows: TGTGCCAGCAGCGCACGGACTGGACAAGAGACCCAGTACTTC.

This clone was recorded only once. The gene calls are TRBV2 and TRBJ2-1, with D possibly matching TRBD2 (5 bases). CDR1 and CDR2 (germline): SNHLY, FYNNEI. The CDR3 covers 14 residues. V lost 4 bases to trimming and J lost 7 bases, with 14 bases between them. The CDR3 DNA sequence: TGTGCCAGCAGTGCCGAGGGCTCCGGGAATGAGCAGTTCTTC. It encodes CASSAEGSGNEQFF.

The J gene is TRBJ2-1, the V gene TRBV2; either TRBD1 or TRBD2 may supply D (5 bases each). In germline, CDR1 is SNHLY, CDR2 FYNNEI. There are 12 residues in the CDR3. Trimming took 3 bases from V and 9 from J, leaving 9 bases between them. Written as DNA, the CDR3 is TGTGCCAGCAGTGAGCCGGGGCTTGAGCAGTTCTTC. Translation gives CASSEPGLEQFF.

V and J are TRBV6-5 and TRBJ2-7; 8 bases align to TRBD1. V was pared by 6 bases and J by 3 bases, with 10 bases of the junction left unmatched. The CDR3 is 15 amino acids. CDR1 is MNHEY and CDR2 is SVGAGI in the germline V gene. CDR3 loop: CASRKDRADLYEQYF. CDR3 nucleotide sequence: TGTGCCAGCAGGAAGGACAGGGCCGACCTCTACGAGCAGTACTTC.

This chain uses TRBV5-4 with TRBJ2-5, with 9 bases that match TRBD1. The CDR3 consists of 16 residues. The ends lost 5 bases at V and 5 bases at J; junction bases unmatched: 13. CDR1 is SGHNT, CDR2 YYREEE, per germline (reference sequence). For the CDR3, the DNA is TGTGCCAGCAGGCAGACTCTACAGGGGGCCGGGGAGACCCAGTACTTC. This gives the protein CASRQTLQGAGETQYF.

CDR3 loop: CASSQAPAGRETQYF. The CDR3 DNA reads as TGCGCCAGCAGCCAAGCCCCGGCGGGAAGGGAGACCCAGTACTTC. The V call is TRBV4-1, the J call TRBJ2-5; a weak D match, TRBD2 (6 bases). Germline V CDR1 and CDR2: MGHRA, YSYEKL. The CDR3 is 15 amino acids. The V end was cut by 1 base, the J end by 5 bases, with 14 bases between.

The rearrangement joins TRBV19 to TRBJ2-7; D is perhaps TRBD1 or TRBD2 (5 bases each). Germline loops: CDR1 LNHDA, CDR2 SQIVND (reference sequence). The CDR3 has 14 amino acids. Trimming took off 6 bases at V and 0 bases at J, with 12 bases between the two ends. The CDR3: CASRGRDVSYEQYF. The CDR3, as DNA: TGTGCCAGTAGAGGCAGGGACGTCTCCTACGAGCAGTACTTC. The entire variable domain, with the rest obtained from reference TRBV19 and TRBJ2-7, is as follows: DGGITQSPKYLFRKEGQNVTLSCEQNLNHDAMYWYRQDPGQGLRLIYYSQIVNDFQKGDIAEGYSVSREKKESFPLTVTSAQKNPTAFYLCASRGRDVSYEQYFGPGTRLTVT.

V and J are TRBV28 and TRBJ1-1; D not resolved. This CDR3 is 11 amino acids long. V was cut by 6 bases and J by 4 bases, with 6 bases left in between. From germline, CDR1 is MDHEN and CDR2 SYDVKM. The CDR3 sequence is CASRRSTEAFF. In DNA form, the CDR3 reads TGTGCCAGCAGGAGAAGCACTGAAGCTTTCTTT.

CDR3 sequence: CASSPTVQIEAFF. The CDR3 region has the DNA TGTGCCAGTAGTCCTACGGTACAGATTGAAGCTTTCTTT. The V gene is TRBV19, the J gene TRBJ1-1, with unresolved D. V lost 5 bases and J 7 bases, leaving 14 bases between the germline ends. Germline CDR1 and CDR2: LNHDA and SQIVND (reference sequence). CDR3 length equals 13 residues.

This rearrangement joins TRBV10-3 to TRBJ1-1; the D gene is possibly TRBD1 (5 bases). The CDR3 length is 11 residues. V was clipped by 5 bases and J by 8 bases, with 9 bases between them. Germline-derived CDR1 and CDR2 are ENHRY and SYGVKD. CDR3 loop: CAISRGEEAFF. Written as DNA, the CDR3 is TGTGCCATCAGTAGGGGAGAGGAAGCTTTCTTT.

A single count supports this clone. J is TRBJ2-7 and V is TRBV19; 7 nucleotides agree with TRBD1. This CDR3 has 15 amino acids. Germline V CDR1 and CDR2: LNHDA, SQIVND (reference sequence). The V and J ends lost 4 bases and 4 bases, in that order; junction bases with no gene match: 10. Written as DNA, the CDR3 is TGTGCCAGTAGTAGGACCGGGACAGATACTTACGAGCAGTACTTC. Translation gives CASSRTGTDTYEQYF.

This sequence joins TRBV18 and TRBJ1-2; perhaps TRBD1 as D (6 bases). The CDR3 is 13 amino acids. CDR1 is KGHSH and CDR2 is LQKENI in the germline V gene. The V and J ends lost 3 bases and 7 bases respectively, with 12 bases between them. The DNA for the CDR3 is TGTGCCAGCTCACCGGAGGGGGTTGGTGGCTACACCTTC. Translation gives CASSPEGVGGYTF.

The genes are TRBV7-9 and TRBJ1-5, with D unclear. Trimming left V 8 bases short and J 0 bases short, with 8 bases between. The CDR3 length is 13 residues. Germline assignment: CDR1 SEHNR and CDR2 FQNEAQ (reference sequence). The CDR3 sequence: CASGRDSNQPQHF. CDR3 DNA sequence: TGTGCCAGCGGACGAGATAGCAATCAGCCCCAGCATTTT.

This rearrangement joins TRBV6-5 to TRBJ1-2; no definite D call. This CDR3 spans 13 amino acids. Germline CDR1 reads MNHEY; CDR2 reads SVGAGI. Trimming stripped 5 bases from V and 6 bases from J, with 13 bases between. DNA for the CDR3: TGTGCCAGCAGTCGGGTCCCTCCGAATGGCTACACCTTC. This encodes CASSRVPPNGYTF.

The chain is built from TRBV4-2 and TRBJ2-1; D remains unclear. The V end was cut by 0 bases, the J end by 3 bases, with 9 bases between. The CDR3 is 15 amino acids. Germline CDR1 is LGHNA and CDR2 is YNFKEQ. CDR3 loop: CASSQEIGLYNEQFF. CDR3 sequence (DNA): TGTGCCAGCAGCCAAGAAATTGGGCTCTACAATGAGCAGTTCTTC.

J is TRBJ1-2 and V is TRBV19; 7 bases fit TRBD1. Germline V gene sequence: CDR1 LNHDA, CDR2 SQIVND (reference sequence). The CDR3 covers 11 residues. Trimming took 8 bases from V and 10 from J; bases not matched to a gene: 7. In DNA, the CDR3 is TGTGCCAGTGAGGACAGGAGAGACTACACCTTC. The encoded protein is CASEDRRDYTF.

The CDR3 spells CASSIGRLGPQHF. The CDR3 coding sequence is TGTGCCAGTAGTATAGGGAGGCTGGGGCCCCAGCATTTT. The chain couples TRBV19 to TRBJ1-5; D is uncertain. The CDR3 loop spans 13 amino acids. Germline CDR1 reads LNHDA; CDR2 reads SQIVND (reference sequence). V was cut by 1 base and J by 9 bases, with 10 bases left in between.

The chain links TRBV19 to TRBJ2-1, with TRBD1 matching 12 bases. The CDR3 extends over 15 amino acids. The germline V gene encodes CDR1 LNHDA and CDR2 SQIVND (reference sequence). Unmatched junction bases numbered 12, after V lost 4 bases and J lost 14 bases. In nucleotides, the CDR3 is TGTGCCAGTAGTACGACTCCGGGACAGGGGGCTTGGAAGTTCTTC. This translates into CASSTTPGQGAWKFF. The full variable domain, in which reference TRBV19 and TRBJ2-1 provide the parts outside the CDR3, is DGGITQSPKYLFRKEGQNVTLSCEQNLNHDAMYWYRQDPGQGLRLIYYSQIVNDFQKGDIAEGYSVSREKKESFPLTVTSAQKNPTAFYLCASSTTPGQGAWKFFGPGTRLTVL.

This chain joins TRBV1 and TRBJ1-1; the DNA was not compared with TRBD1, the D call given in the table. TRBV1 is deemed a pseudogene. The CDR3 has 17 residues. The CDR3 loop is CTSSQVGGQCVVPEAFF. The CDR3 nucleotides are TGCACCAGCAGCCAAGTCGGAGGACAGTGCGTCGTCCCTGAAGCTTTCTTT.

The chain recombines TRBV28 with TRBJ1-2; D gene ambiguous. The V end was cut by 7 bases, the J end by 3 bases, with 6 bases between. The germline V gene encodes CDR1 MDHEN and CDR2 SYDVKM. This CDR3 has 11 residues. The CDR3 sequence is CASNTHYGYTF. The CDR3 coding sequence is TGTGCCAGCAATACCCACTATGGCTACACCTTC.

The CDR3 loop is CASSPQEVGELFF. Written as DNA, the CDR3 is TGTGCCAGCAGCCCACAGGAAGTCGGGGAGCTGTTTTTT. This chain joins TRBV7-9 and TRBJ2-2; the D gene is possibly TRBD1 (5 bases). The length of the CDR3 is 13 residues. Trimming left V 5 bases short and J 7 bases short, with 11 bases between. Germline CDR1 reads SEHNR; CDR2 reads FQNEAQ (reference sequence).

Only one count was recorded for this clone. The genes are TRBV30 and TRBJ2-7; possibly TRBD2 for D (5 bases). CDR3 length equals 11 residues. Germline V CDR1 and CDR2: GTSNPN, SVGIG (reference sequence). Trimming shortened V by 0 bases and J by 12 bases, and 12 bases separated the two germline ends. DNA of the CDR3: TGTGCCTGGAGTGTTTCGGGATCGCCGTACTTC. Its translation is CAWSVSGSPYF.